This record looks at one TCR beta chain sequence and its context. Its antigen is unknown. V lost 7 bases and J lost 2, with 15 bases in between. The CDR3 extends over 13 amino acids. Germline V gene data show CDR1 as DFQATT and CDR2 as SNEGSKA (reference sequence). With the Oncomine TCR Beta short-read assay, DNA from cultured CD4+ T cells was sequenced. TCRdb fed the PCR reads into MiXCR, producing one record per CDR3 protein. Of around 10,000 distinct CDR3 sequences listed, around 78% were seen once; the top ten hold less than 9%. This sample is part of a study of vaccination and CD4 T cells after COVID-19. Documented treatment: roughly 10-day PBMC culture with coronavirus spike peptide pools or control peptides (ViraFEST assay). Using peptide pools, antigen-specific T cells were expanded in ViraFEST before TCRs were sequenced.

Sequencing was done on a sample of CD4+ T cells from blood, cultured in vitro. This clonotype was sampled from a human donor who had recovered from COVID-19. The gene calls are TRBV20-1 and TRBJ2-7; D gene unclear. The CDR3 DNA reads as TGCAGTGGCTCAGGCCAAGGTCCCTACGAGCAGTACTTC. This translates into CSGSGQGPYEQYF.